This T cell receptor beta chain was obtained from a study of radiotherapy plus CTLA-4 blockade in lung cancer. Study background: Objective responses were seen in roughly 20% of patients, disease control in 25% to 35%.

Sequenced by immunoSEQ multiplex PCR; TCRdb stores in-frame clones only, minus some. This table has roughly 90,000 clones, about three quarters appearing once. This clone occurred once. The sequenced sample was peripheral blood, obtained from a patient treated with radiotherapy plus ipilimumab. This clonotype was obtained from a human donor with non-small cell lung cancer that progressed on radiotherapy plus ipilimumab.

The CDR3 reads CASSPPSGANYGYTF. For the CDR3, the DNA is TGTGCCAGCAGCCCCCCGAGCGGGGCCAACTATGGCTACACCTTC. The V and J genes are TRBV11-2 and TRBJ1-2; possibly TRBD1 for D (5 bases). The CDR3 length is 15 residues. Trimming cost V 5 bases and J 2 bases, with 15 bases left between them. Germline lookup yields CDR1 SGHAT and CDR2 FQNNGV.